These 8 T cell receptor beta chains were sequenced from one sample in a study of yellow fever vaccine responses in identical twins. TCRdb itself ran the RT-PCR reads through MiXCR, one entry per CDR3 protein. The table has about 20,000 distinct CDR3 sequences, roughly 70% seen once. The starting material was T cells from blood (PBMCs), unsorted or a sorted subset (not recorded which), obtained before or after yellow fever vaccination (not recorded which). These receptors were collected from a woman younger than 35 who received the yellow fever vaccine.

The table lists this clonotype with a count of one. The chain couples TRBV10-3 to TRBJ1-2; 7 bases fit TRBD1. V was pared by 10 bases and J by 4 bases, with 9 bases of the junction left unmatched. From germline, CDR1 is ENHRY and CDR2 SYGVKD. This CDR3 is built from 13 residues. The CDR3 is CANPGQWFYGYTF. In DNA, the CDR3 is TGTGCCAACCCGGGACAGTGGTTCTATGGCTACACCTTC.

This rearrangement joins TRBV2 to TRBJ1-2, with D unresolved. V was cut by 2 bases and J by 4 bases, with 8 bases left in between. Germline V gene lookup returns CDR1 SNHLY and CDR2 FYNNEI. This CDR3 comprises 13 residues. The CDR3, as DNA: TGTGCCAGCAGTGAATCAGGTGGCTATGGCTACACCTTC. This gives the protein CASSESGGYGYTF.

This clonotype was detected once. The rearrangement uses TRBV4-1 and TRBJ1-2; D call uncertain. The CDR3 spans 12 residues. Germline lookup yields CDR1 MGHRA and CDR2 YSYEKL. V was shortened by 2 bases and J by 7 bases, with 8 bases between the two germline ends. The CDR3 loop is CASSQRHSGYTF. The CDR3 DNA follows: TGCGCCAGCAGCCAAAGACACTCTGGCTACACCTTC.

V usage is TRBV28 and J usage is TRBJ2-3; possibly TRBD1 for D (7 bases). Trimming left V 8 bases short and J 4 bases short, with 19 bases between. The CDR3 sequence is 15 residues long. Germline lookup yields CDR1 MDHEN and CDR2 SYDVKM. This CDR3 reads CASHVRDSVADTQYF. DNA of the CDR3: TGTGCCAGCCACGTGCGGGACAGCGTGGCAGATACGCAGTATTTT.

DNA of the CDR3: TGCAGTGCTAGAGGGACTAGCGGGGGGACCACAGATACGCAGTATTTT. Its protein product is CSARGTSGGTTDTQYF. V and J are TRBV20-1 and TRBJ2-3, with 14 bases identical to TRBD2. Germline V gene lookup returns CDR1 DFQATT and CDR2 SNEGSKA (reference sequence). V lost 1 base to trimming and J lost 2 bases; unmatched junction nucleotides: 2. CDR3 length equals 16 residues.

The chain links TRBV18 to TRBJ2-1; TRBD1 agrees at 8 bases. Looked up from germline, CDR1 is KGHSH and CDR2 is LQKENI. This CDR3 has 14 amino acids. V lost 3 bases and J lost 7; bases outside the gene matches: 5. CDR3 in DNA: TGTGCCAGCTCACCTTCCAGGGGGCTTAATGAGCAGTTCTTC. It codes for CASSPSRGLNEQFF.

This clonotype has just a few counts. Written as DNA, the CDR3 is TGTGCCAGCAGTTGGCTAGGGACCGAGCAGTTCTTC. This sequence encodes CASSWLGTEQFF. V gene TRBV12-3 or TRBV12-4 combines with J gene TRBJ2-1; possibly TRBD1 or TRBD2 for D (5 bases each). V lost 4 bases to trimming and J lost 10 bases, with 11 bases between them. CDR3 length: 12 residues.

The chain recombines TRBV7-6 with TRBJ2-1; 7 bases are a match to TRBD1. CDR3 size: 12 residues. Trimming cost V 5 bases and J 10 bases; bases outside gene matches: 5. Germline lookup yields CDR1 SGHVS and CDR2 FNYEAQ. Here the CDR3 DNA reads TGTGCCAGCAGCCCGGACAGGTTAGAGCAGTTCTTC. As protein: CASSPDRLEQFF. Complete variable domain (other parts from reference TRBV7-6 and TRBJ2-1): GAGVSQSPRYKVTKRGQDVALRCDPISGHVSLYWYRQALGQGPEFLTYFNYEAQQDKSGLPNDRFSAERPEGSISTLTIQRTEQRDSAMYRCASSPDRLEQFFGPGTRLTVL.